The 21 T cell receptor beta chains presented below share a single source sample, sequenced in a study of T cell responses to AZD1222 COVID-19 vaccine. The protocol was immunoSEQ multiplex PCR, while the TCRdb copy is restricted to in-frame clones and leaves out a portion. The table has about 75,000 clones, around nine tenths seen once. Sequenced here: peripheral blood, sampled 28 days after the second AZD1222 dose. The receptors come from an adult who received the AZD1222 COVID-19 vaccine.

The chain uses TRBV7-2 and TRBJ1-4; D unclear. Germline V CDR1 and CDR2: SGHTA, FQGNSA. V lost 5 bases and J 5 bases, leaving 18 bases between the germline ends. The CDR3 has 16 amino acids. The CDR3 loop reads CASSRASGRPNEKLFF. DNA of the CDR3: TGTGCCAGCAGCCGGGCCTCCGGCAGACCGAATGAAAAACTGTTTTTT. Full variable domain (missing parts from reference TRBV7-2 and TRBJ1-4): GAGVSQSPSNKVTEKGKDVELRCDPISGHTALYWYRQSLGQGLEFLIYFQGNSAPDKSGLPSDRFSAERTGGSVSTLTIQRTQQEDSAVYLCASSRASGRPNEKLFFGSGTQLSVL.

The chain is built from TRBV5-6 and TRBJ1-1; the D gene is possibly TRBD1 (5 bases). Deletions cut 0 bases from V and 7 bases from J, with 7 bases between. The CDR3 is 12 amino acids. Germline lookup yields CDR1 SGHDT and CDR2 YYEEEE. The CDR3 is CASSLGQGEAFF. CDR3 DNA: TGTGCCAGCAGCTTGGGGCAGGGTGAAGCTTTCTTT. The complete variable domain, with remaining parts taken from reference TRBV5-6 and TRBJ1-1, reads DAGVTQSPTHLIKTRGQQVTLRCSPKSGHDTVSWYQQALGQGPQFIFQYYEEEERQRGNFPDRFSGHQFPNYSSELNVNALLLGDSALYLCASSLGQGEAFFGQGTRLTVV.

The chain recombines TRBV7-2 with TRBJ2-5; TRBD2 might be the D (5 bases). CDR3 length: 16 amino acids. Trimming took off 1 base at V and 2 bases at J, with 14 bases between the two ends. CDR1 is SGHTA and CDR2 is FQGNSA in the germline V gene. The CDR3 nucleotides read TGTGCCAGCAGCTTAGATACTTCTGGACTTCAAGAGACCCAGTACTTC. It yields the protein CASSLDTSGLQETQYF.

The rearrangement joins TRBV5-1 to TRBJ2-3; no firm D call. The CDR3 loop spans 12 amino acids. V was cut by 4 bases and J by 10 bases, with 13 bases left in between. Per germline, CDR1 SGHRS and CDR2 YFSETQ. The CDR3 sequence: CASSPNADPQYF. The CDR3 nucleotides are TGCGCCAGCAGCCCTAACGCCGATCCGCAGTATTTT.

The V call is TRBV5-4, the J call TRBJ1-4; possible D gene TRBD1, 5 bases. Trimming pared 0 bases from V and 5 bases from J, leaving 8 bases between. The CDR3 length is 14 residues. The germline CDR1 and CDR2 sequences are SGHNT and YYREEE (reference sequence). CDR3 bases: TGTGCCAGCAGCTTGGAAGGGGACAATGAAAAACTGTTTTTT. Its protein product is CASSLEGDNEKLFF.

Details on this clone: The junction departs from germline at one end; a sequencing error may be responsible. This chain uses TRBV11-3 with TRBJ1-2; D is perhaps TRBD1 (6 bases). Per the germline V gene, CDR1 is SGHNT and CDR2 is YENEEA. This CDR3 comprises 12 residues. Here the CDR3 reads CASSRQGYDYTF. DNA of the CDR3: TGTGCCAGCTCGCGGCAGGGGTATGACTACACCTTC.

The table lists this clone with a count of one. The chain combines TRBV30 with TRBJ2-7; 8 nucleotides line up with TRBD1. The length of the CDR3 is 15 residues. The ends lost 3 bases at V and 7 bases at J; junction bases unmatched: 14. Germline V gives CDR1 GTSNPN, CDR2 SVGIG (reference sequence). The CDR3 region has the DNA TGTGCCTGGAGGGAATCCGGGACAGGCTATGGGGAGCAGTACTTC. Its translation: CAWRESGTGYGEQYF.

The rearrangement joins TRBV10-3 to TRBJ2-7; D might be TRBD1 or TRBD2, each matching 5 bases. Trimming shortened V by 4 bases and J by 5 bases, and 18 bases separated the two germline ends. Germline CDR1 ENHRY, CDR2 SYGVKD. The CDR3 sequence is 15 residues long. The CDR3 is CAISVTGTSFNEQYF. The DNA for the CDR3 is TGTGCCATCAGTGTGACCGGGACCTCATTCAACGAGCAGTACTTC.

This chain uses TRBV19 with TRBJ1-1, with 9 bases lining up with TRBD1. Germline loops: CDR1 LNHDA, CDR2 SQIVND (reference sequence). Trimming cost V 4 bases and J 4 bases; bases outside gene matches: 1. The CDR3 runs 13 residues. The CDR3 region is CASSRDRATEAFF. CDR3 DNA sequence: TGTGCCAGTAGTAGGGACAGGGCCACTGAAGCTTTCTTT.

The genes are TRBV6-6 and TRBJ1-4; tentatively, D is TRBD1 (5 bases). In germline, CDR1 is MNHNY, CDR2 SVGAGI (reference sequence). The CDR3 sequence is 14 residues long. V dropped 7 bases and J dropped 7 bases, with 16 bases sitting between them. The CDR3 DNA reads as TGTGCCAGCACCTCCACAGGTGAAGTTGAAAAACTGTTTTTT. This gives the protein CASTSTGEVEKLFF.

The CDR3 DNA reads TGTGCCATCAGTGATCCGACGACACCCCTCCACTTT. Protein sequence: CAISDPTTPLHF. The chain links TRBV10-3 to TRBJ1-6, with D uncertain. CDR3 size: 12 residues. V was shortened by 3 bases and J by 11 bases, with 8 bases between the two germline ends. Germline V CDR1 and CDR2: ENHRY, SYGVKD.

The genes are TRBV7-2 and TRBJ1-2; D is possibly TRBD1 (6 bases). Per the germline V gene, CDR1 is SGHTA and CDR2 is FQGNSA. Trimming removed 6 bases at V and 8 bases at J, with 16 bases between. The CDR3 covers 13 residues. CDR3 nucleotides: TGTGCCAGCAGAGAGGGGGTCTATGAGGGCTACACCTTC. It specifies CASREGVYEGYTF.

This clone was detected only once. The gene calls are TRBV7-9 and TRBJ1-2; D call uncertain. Germline CDR1 reads SEHNR; CDR2 reads FQNEAQ (reference sequence). With 3 bases removed from V and 0 bases from J, the gap between germline ends came to 8 bases. This CDR3 spans 14 amino acids. This CDR3 reads CASSLGGANYGYTF. In DNA, the CDR3 is TGTGCCAGCAGCTTGGGCGGAGCTAACTATGGCTACACCTTC.

In this sample, this clone turned up once. The junction departs from the called germline gene at one end, perhaps through a read error. V is TRBV5-1 and J is TRBJ1-1, with 9 nucleotides matching TRBD1. This CDR3 is 13 amino acids long. Germline V gene lookup returns CDR1 SGHRS and CDR2 YFSETQ. CDR3 sequence: CASGLGTGTEAFF. The CDR3 region has the DNA TGCGCCAGCGGCTTAGGGACAGGGACTGAAGCTTTCTTT.

The chain recombines TRBV12-3 or TRBV12-4 with TRBJ2-3; TRBD1 might be the D (6 bases). The ends were cut back, 7 bases at V and 8 bases at J, with 13 bases in the middle. The CDR3 runs to 12 residues. The CDR3 sequence: CASNTGLGTQYF. CDR3 nucleotides: TGTGCCAGCAACACAGGGTTAGGTACGCAGTATTTT.

The chain is built from TRBV7-2 and TRBJ2-3, with D maybe TRBD2 (7 bases). Germline V gene lookup returns CDR1 SGHTA and CDR2 FQGNSA. The CDR3 contains 17 residues. V gave up 4 bases and J gave up 4 bases, with 21 bases separating them. CDR3 sequence: CASSSFPRGGLADTQYF. Here the CDR3 DNA reads TGTGCCAGCAGCTCGTTCCCGAGGGGGGGCCTGGCAGATACGCAGTATTTT.

This clone is a singleton in its sample. The rearrangement uses TRBV6-5 and TRBJ2-5; D unclear. Trimming removed 4 bases at V and 7 bases at J, with 10 bases between. In germline, CDR1 is MNHEY, CDR2 SVGAGI. The CDR3 has 12 residues. The CDR3 protein is CASSWSPRTQYF. The CDR3 DNA follows: TGTGCCAGCAGTTGGTCCCCCCGGACCCAGTACTTC.

This chain links TRBV7-9 with TRBJ2-7; the match to TRBD1 covers 10 bases. Germline V gene sequence: CDR1 SEHNR, CDR2 FQNEAQ (reference sequence). J gave up 7 bases and V 5 bases, and 5 bases lay outside the gene matches. This CDR3 has 13 residues. The CDR3 is CASSPGTGEEQYF. The CDR3 coding sequence is TGTGCCAGCAGCCCAGGGACAGGGGAAGAGCAGTACTTC.

This clone was seen more than once but under ten times. The chain recombines TRBV6-5 with TRBJ1-3; D gene unclear. Trimming removed 4 bases at V and 3 bases at J, with 10 bases between. Germline CDR1 reads MNHEY; CDR2 reads SVGAGI. CDR3 length equals 14 residues. Here the CDR3 DNA reads TGTGCCAGCAGTTCGCCAGGTGGTGGAAACACCATATATTTT. Translation gives CASSSPGGGNTIYF.

The chain employs TRBV4-1 and TRBJ1-6, with D uncertain. Trimming removed 0 bases at V and 7 bases at J, with 10 bases between. This CDR3 region has 15 residues. Germline lookup yields CDR1 MGHRA and CDR2 YSYEKL. DNA of the CDR3: TGCGCCAGCAGCCAAGAAAATCGGGGAAATTCACCCCTCCACTTT. Protein product: CASSQENRGNSPLHF.

Turning to this clone: This specimen includes other DNA sequences encoding the same CDR3. The chain uses TRBV11-1 and TRBJ2-7; no clear D gene. Germline V CDR1 and CDR2: SGHAT, FQDESV (reference sequence). The CDR3 is made up of 12 amino acids. Trimming cost V 2 bases and J 3 bases, with 5 bases left between them. The chain's CDR3 is CASSLPGYEQYF. The DNA of the CDR3 is TGTGCCAGCAGCTTACCAGGCTACGAGCAGTACTTC.